The 10 T cell receptor beta chains presented below share a single source sample, sequenced in a study of T cell changes during pregnancy in multiple sclerosis. Data came from immunoSEQ multiplex PCR; TCRdb stores just in-frame clones and leaves some out. The sample consists of tens of thousands of clones, just over 90% of them appearing once. The sample in question was CD4+ T cells from peripheral blood mononuclear cells, obtained in the second trimester of pregnancy. The receptor source for this set is a female donor with multiple sclerosis, enrolled in a pregnancy study.

The chain recombines TRBV5-6 with TRBJ2-7, with TRBD2 matching 14 bases. The germline gives CDR1 SGHDT, CDR2 YYEEEE. V lost 4 bases, J lost 3 bases, and 3 bases stayed unmatched. CDR3 length: 15 amino acids. The CDR3 is CASSGGLAGVYEQYF. The CDR3 coding sequence is TGTGCCAGCAGCGGGGGACTAGCGGGGGTCTACGAGCAGTACTTC. Full variable domain (outside the CDR3, taken from reference TRBV5-6 and TRBJ2-7): DAGVTQSPTHLIKTRGQQVTLRCSPKSGHDTVSWYQQALGQGPQFIFQYYEEEERQRGNFPDRFSGHQFPNYSSELNVNALLLGDSALYLCASSGGLAGVYEQYFGPGTRLTVT.

This CDR3 is CASSVLSGGGEQYF. In DNA, the CDR3 is TGTGCCAGCAGCGTTTTATCGGGGGGGGGCGAGCAGTACTTC. The chain employs TRBV9 and TRBJ2-7, with 8 bases matching TRBD2. This CDR3 is 14 amino acids long. The V gene end was trimmed by 2 bases and the J gene end by 6 bases; junction bases not matched to a gene: 7. Germline V gene data show CDR1 as SGDLS and CDR2 as YYNGEE. The full variable domain, its missing parts supplied by reference TRBV9 and TRBJ2-7, is DSGVTQTPKHLITATGQRVTLRCSPRSGDLSVYWYQQSLDQGLQFLIQYYNGEERAKGNILERFSAQQFPDLHSELNLSSLELGDSALYFCASSVLSGGGEQYFGPGTRLTVT.

This clone was seen a single time. The J gene is TRBJ1-1, the V gene TRBV6-1, with D unresolved. Looked up from germline, CDR1 is MNHNS and CDR2 is SASEGT. V lost 3 bases and J lost 0, with 5 bases in between. The CDR3 sequence is 13 residues long. CDR3 region: CASSDILNTEAFF. Written as DNA, the CDR3 is TGTGCCAGCAGTGATATCCTGAACACTGAAGCTTTCTTT.

V gene TRBV4-3 combines with J gene TRBJ2-3; 8 nucleotides agree with TRBD2. The CDR3 totals 16 residues. The junction had 12 bases not matched to a gene; V was cut back by 4 bases and J by 6 bases. Per the germline V gene, CDR1 is LGHNA and CDR2 is YSLEER. The CDR3 loop reads CASSRLGAGGGDTQYF. In DNA form, the CDR3 reads TGCGCCAGCAGCCGCTTGGGGGCGGGGGGTGGTGATACGCAGTATTTT.

V and J are TRBV30 and TRBJ1-6; tentative D call: TRBD1 (5 bases). Germline CDR1 GTSNPN, CDR2 SVGIG (reference sequence). The CDR3 runs 14 residues. V lost 0 bases and J lost 9, with 12 bases in between. As DNA, the CDR3 is TGTGCCTGGAGTGTACGGGGGATGGGTTCACCCCTCCACTTT. Its protein product is CAWSVRGMGSPLHF.

The chain couples TRBV7-9 to TRBJ2-3; D remains unclear. The germline gives CDR1 SEHNR, CDR2 FQNEAQ (reference sequence). Trimming stripped 5 bases from V and 3 bases from J, with 9 bases between. This CDR3 is built from 13 residues. This CDR3 is CASSATRTDTQYF. The CDR3 DNA reads TGTGCCAGCAGCGCTACTCGAACAGATACGCAGTATTTT. Full variable domain (missing parts from reference TRBV7-9 and TRBJ2-3): DTGVSQNPRHKITKRGQNVTFRCDPISEHNRLYWYRQTLGQGPEFLTYFQNEAQLEKSRLLSDRFSAERPKGSFSTLEIQRTEQGDSAMYLCASSATRTDTQYFGPGTRLTVL.

DNA of the CDR3: TGTGCCAGCAGCCACCGACAGGAGGAAAACCCATATGGCTACACCTTC. Translating it yields CASSHRQEENPYGYTF. The chain links TRBV11-3 to TRBJ1-2; D may be TRBD1 (6 bases). V lost 5 bases and J lost 5, with 21 bases in between. The germline V gene has CDR1 SGHNT and CDR2 YENEEA. The CDR3 extends over 16 amino acids. The full variable domain, with the rest looked up from reference TRBV11-3 and TRBJ1-2, is EAGVVQSPRYKIIEKKQPVAFWCNPISGHNTLYWYLQNLGQGPELLIRYENEEAVDDSQLPKDRFSAERLKGVDSTLKIQPAELGDSAVYLCASSHRQEENPYGYTFGSGTRLTVV.

This clone was observed once. This rearrangement joins TRBV6-5 to TRBJ2-7, with TRBD1 matching over 11 bases. The CDR3 runs 14 residues. Germline trimming cut 7 bases from V and 3 bases from J; bases unmatched to any gene: 5. Germline CDR1 and CDR2: MNHEY and SVGAGI. The DNA for the CDR3 is TGTGCCAGCAAAGGACAGGGGGCTCTCTACGAGCAGTACTTC. Translation: CASKGQGALYEQYF.

V and J are TRBV11-1 and TRBJ1-6, with 9 bases fitting TRBD1. The CDR3 length is 14 residues. Losses at the gene ends were 5 bases for V and 8 bases for J; bases not matched to a gene: 4. Germline values: CDR1 SGHAT, CDR2 FQDESV (reference sequence). The CDR3 DNA is TGTGCCAGCAGCCGCGGACAGGGGTATTCACCCCTCCACTTT. Translating gives CASSRGQGYSPLHF. Complete variable domain (other parts from reference TRBV11-1 and TRBJ1-6): EAEVAQSPRYKITEKSQAVAFWCDPISGHATLYWYRQILGQGPELLVQFQDESVVDDSQLPKDRFSAERLKGVDSTLKIQPAELGDSAMYLCASSRGQGYSPLHFGNGTRLTVT.

The rearrangement joins TRBV18 to TRBJ1-4, with TRBD1 as a possible D gene (5 bases). Germline-derived CDR1 and CDR2 are KGHSH and LQKENI. V lost 6 bases to trimming and J lost 0 bases, with 8 bases between them. This CDR3 spans 14 amino acids. CDR3 bases: TGTGCCAGCTCCCAGGGTCCAACTAATGAAAAACTGTTTTTT. As protein: CASSQGPTNEKLFF. Using reference TRBV18 and TRBJ1-4 for the parts outside the CDR3, the full variable domain is NAGVMQNPRHLVRRRGQEARLRCSPMKGHSHVYWYRQLPEEGLKFMVYLQKENIIDESGMPKERFSAEFPKEGPSILRIQQVVRGDSAAYFCASSQGPTNEKLFFGSGTQLSVL.